The 6 T cell receptor beta chains in this list originate from one sample, sequenced in a study of cytomegalovirus exposure and HLA in healthy donors. Researchers ran the PCR with 60 Vbeta and 13 Jbeta primers. Clones were sequenced by immunoSEQ multiplex PCR, and TCRdb holds only the in-frame ones, with some missing. The table lists 90,000 to 100,000 clones. Material: PBMCs. These receptors originate from a young woman in good health and CMV-seronegative.

The DNA for the CDR3 is TGCGCCAGCAGCCAGGCTCTACAGGGGGCATCCTACAATGAGCAGTTCTTC. Its protein product is CASSQALQGASYNEQFF. This chain joins TRBV4-1 and TRBJ2-1; 9 nucleotides line up with TRBD1. This CDR3 has 17 amino acids. Germline V gene lookup returns CDR1 MGHRA and CDR2 YSYEKL. V shed 3 bases and J 1 base; nucleotides not matched to a gene: 7.

With regard to this clone: One end of the junction is discordant with germline, which a read error may explain. This sequence joins TRBV2 and TRBJ1-6; maybe TRBD1 (5 bases). This CDR3 has 14 residues. Germline CDR1 reads SNHLY; CDR2 reads FYNNEI. The CDR3 coding sequence is TGTGCCAGCAGCGAAGGGCAGGGATGGTCACCCCTCCACTTT. It is translated as CASSEGQGWSPLHF.

The chain combines TRBV4-2 with TRBJ1-2; D uncertain. This CDR3 spans 12 amino acids. Germline assignment: CDR1 LGHNA and CDR2 YNFKEQ. Trimming took off 6 bases at V and 8 bases at J, with 13 bases between the two ends. The CDR3 DNA reads as TGTGCCAGCAGTCGGGAAGCGGGGGGCTACACCTTC. Its translation is CASSREAGGYTF.

The chain carries TRBV27 and TRBJ1-1; D is ambiguous. This CDR3 is built from 13 residues. The germline V and J ends were trimmed by 5 bases and 3 bases, with 10 bases remaining between them. The germline CDR1 and CDR2 sequences are MNHEY and SMNVEV (reference sequence). The CDR3 loop is CASSPLGDTEAFF. CDR3 in DNA: TGTGCCAGCAGTCCCTTGGGAGACACTGAAGCTTTCTTT.

This chain joins TRBV9 and TRBJ1-1, with 7 bases that match TRBD1. Germline values: CDR1 SGDLS, CDR2 YYNGEE. CDR3 size: 15 residues. V lost 4 bases to trimming and J lost 0 bases; unmatched junction nucleotides: 6. CDR3 amino acids: CASSPPGTVNTEAFF. The DNA for the CDR3 is TGTGCCAGCAGCCCCCCCGGGACAGTGAACACTGAAGCTTTCTTT.

This chain connects TRBV6-1 to TRBJ1-4; TRBD1 aligns across 7 bases. The CDR3 contains 14 residues. Germline V gene lookup returns CDR1 MNHNS and CDR2 SASEGT. J gave up 4 bases and V 1 base, and 0 bases lay outside the gene matches. CDR3 region: CASSEGDSNEKLFF. The CDR3 DNA reads TGTGCCAGCAGTGAAGGGGACAGTAATGAAAAACTGTTTTTT.